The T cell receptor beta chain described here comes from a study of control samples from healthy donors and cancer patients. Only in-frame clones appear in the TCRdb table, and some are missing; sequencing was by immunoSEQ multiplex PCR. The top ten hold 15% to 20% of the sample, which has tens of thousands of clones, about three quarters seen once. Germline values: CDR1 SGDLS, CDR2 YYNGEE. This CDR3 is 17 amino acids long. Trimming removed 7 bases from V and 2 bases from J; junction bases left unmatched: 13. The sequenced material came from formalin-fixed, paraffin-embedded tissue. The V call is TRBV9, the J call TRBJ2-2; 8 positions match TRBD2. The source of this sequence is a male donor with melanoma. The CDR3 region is CASGGPTSGANTGELFF. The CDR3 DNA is TGTGCCAGCGGGGGGCCTACTAGCGGAGCTAACACCGGGGAGCTGTTTTTT.